This T cell receptor beta chain originates from a study of T cell responses to AZD1222 COVID-19 vaccine. Whole-study results and caveats: The sample set comprised mostly white British donors with more females, and clonal diversity was possibly underestimated. It was only after the peak T cell response that any repertoires were sampled.

This CDR3 contains 14 residues. Germline lookup yields CDR1 SGHAT and CDR2 FQNNGV. V was shortened by 2 bases and J by 5 bases, with 12 bases between the two germline ends. Remarks on this clone: What it binds is unknown.

Profiled with immunoSEQ multiplex PCR; TCRdb holds only in-frame clones, not every one. This sample has 120,000 or so clones, with 90% found just once. The rearrangement joins TRBV11-2 to TRBJ1-1; possible D gene TRBD1, 5 bases. The sequence derives from an adult in good health. Sample: peripheral blood, taken on day 0 of MenACWY control vaccination. The CDR3 region has the DNA TGTGCCAGCAGCTTATTCAGGGTTGAGACTGAAGCTTTCTTT. Protein: CASSLFRVETEAFF.